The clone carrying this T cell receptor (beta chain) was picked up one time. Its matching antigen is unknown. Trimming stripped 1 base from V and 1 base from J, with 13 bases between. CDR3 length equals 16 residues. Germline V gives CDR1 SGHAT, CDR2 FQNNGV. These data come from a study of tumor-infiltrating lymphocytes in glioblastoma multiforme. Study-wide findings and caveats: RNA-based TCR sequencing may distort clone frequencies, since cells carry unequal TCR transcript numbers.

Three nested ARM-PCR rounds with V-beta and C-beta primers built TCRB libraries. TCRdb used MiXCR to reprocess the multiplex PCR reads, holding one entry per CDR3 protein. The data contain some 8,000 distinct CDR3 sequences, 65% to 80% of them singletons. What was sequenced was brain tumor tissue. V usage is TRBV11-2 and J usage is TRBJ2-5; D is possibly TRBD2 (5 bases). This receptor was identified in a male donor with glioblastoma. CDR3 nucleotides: TGTGCCAGCAGCTTAGTGTCCAGCGGACCCCAAGAGACCCAGTACTTC. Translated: CASSLVSSGPQETQYF.